This TCR beta chain was captured in a study of T cell repertoires and HLA-DP antigens. Study-level background: Alloantigens: one with one groove difference and one with around 9 differences versus self.

Amplification used primers for 54 TRBV and 13 TRBJ segments. Each pre-culture CD4+ sample aimed for fewer than 250,000 T cell genomes at deep resolution. The repertoire was sequenced with immunoSEQ multiplex PCR; TCRdb's copy has only in-frame clones and lacks some. Of roughly 73,000 clones detected, 80% appear once; the ten largest clones hold around 1.4%. Average purity of the negatively selected CD4+ T cells was less than 98%. This clone was found many times. The antigen is unknown. Other nucleotide sequences in the sample specify the same CDR3. From germline, CDR1 is SGHRS and CDR2 YFSETQ. V lost 0 bases to trimming and J lost 4 bases, with 11 bases between them. The CDR3 is 15 amino acids.

The origin of this receptor is a man aged 55 to 70 in good health and CMV-seronegative. Sequenced input: CD4+ T cells from PBMCs. This sequence joins TRBV5-1 and TRBJ2-1; possibly TRBD2 for D (7 bases). The CDR3 region is CASSLVAGAYNEQFF. In DNA form, the CDR3 reads TGCGCCAGCAGCTTGGTGGCGGGGGCTTACAATGAGCAGTTCTTC.